The 2 T cell receptor beta chains below come from one sample, sequenced in a study of monozygotic twins with inflammatory bowel disease (dated by TCRdb to between 2017 and 2020). To prepare the library, 5' RACE was applied. TCRdb shows the sequencer as Illumina HiSeq 2500. TCRdb reprocessed the reads and lists each CDR3 protein sequence as a single entry, with no DNA. This sample's table has entries for some 450,000 distinct CDR3 sequences. The leading ten clones occupy 2.4% of the sample. Source material: blood. These TCRs come from a human donor with ulcerative colitis or Crohn's disease, or a healthy co-twin of an affected twin (not recorded which).

The chain uses TRBV19 and TRBJ1-5; absent DNA, TCRdb's TRBD1 call cannot be checked. This CDR3 spans 13 amino acids. CDR1 LNHDA and CDR2 SQIVND come from the germline V gene (reference sequence). CDR3 in amino acids: CASTLTDNQPQHF.

The chain combines TRBV5-1 with TRBJ1-2; the TCRdb D gene call, TRBD1, has no DNA to confirm it. The V gene's germline CDR1 is SGHRS and CDR2 YFSETQ. There are 15 residues in the CDR3. CDR3 sequence: CASSSLGQATYGYTF.